This TCR beta chain stems from a study of T cells after yellow fever vaccination (dated by TCRdb to between 2018 and 2021). About the full investigation: The SMART-Seq v4 Ultra Low Input RNA kit was used to prepare libraries from fractions with low cell numbers. To track T-cell clones before and after primary and booster YFV17D yellow fever vaccination, bulk TCR alpha and beta repertoires were sequenced longitudinally. Two healthy male donors, one aged 18 to 29 and one aged 30 to 40 years, were included in the cohort. Bulk PBMC replicates and cell subsets were isolated from blood drawn at multiple timepoints before and after both primary and secondary immunization.

The sequencing machine was an Illumina NovaSeq 6000. TCR cDNA was synthesized by 5'RACE template switching, which introduced a universal primer site and unique molecular identifiers. Priming of cDNA synthesis was performed from both the TCR alpha and TCR beta constant segments. Library amplification involved two PCR steps, and the second step added sample barcodes and sequencing adapters. Sequencing of libraries was performed on Illumina HiSeq 2500 (2x100 bp) or NovaSeq (2x150 bp). From the authors' description of their analysis: MIGEC was used to demultiplex reads and collapse the reads into UMI consensus sequences, and MiXCR was used for V(D)J alignment. Vaccine-responding clonotypes were defined with edgeR using replicate PBMC samples, requiring FDR below 0.01 and a log2 fold change above 5 up to day 15. Bulk clonotypes were assigned CD4 or CD8 identity according to which sequenced CD4 or CD8 repertoire held them at higher abundance. The public reads were quality trimmed at Q25 with fastp and then assembled into clones with MiXCR by TCRdb, keeping productive beta chains. One record per CDR3 amino acid sequence lists the most common genes and DNA. TCRdb assigned the V and J calls; the authors' analysis was not used. Counted in this sample were about 99,000 distinct CDR3 sequences; roughly 5.2% of them appeared once. About two fifths of the sample lies in the top ten.

This specimen's treatment or condition label, per the study, means: live attenuated yellow fever vaccine strain. A standard Ficoll-Paque protocol was used to isolate PBMCs from peripheral blood. Dynabeads CD4 and CD8 positive selection kits were used to isolate the CD4 and CD8 T-cell fractions. RNA was extracted with TriZol from bulk PBMCs, CD4 and CD8 fractions, and dextramer-positive and dextramer-negative fractions. Based on the germline V gene (reference sequence), the CDR1 and CDR2 sequences are SEHNR and FQNEAQ. V is pared back by 5 bases and J by 0 bases, with 24 bases lying between the germline termini. The CDR3 covers 19 residues, taking in both the cysteine and the phenylalanine. The DNA shown is the 57-base CDR3, in frame from base 1. Broad study findings and their caveats: After the booster, most clones that had expanded after primary vaccination were detected again (nearly 98% of CD4 and 88% of CD8), suggesting broad maintenance of memory. Only a couple of donors were included in the study, so the extent to which the findings can be generalized is limited. Computational filtering was needed because FACS-sorted repertoires could contain abundant contaminating clonotypes from the bulk population. Compared with the primary T-cell response, the secondary T-cell response was faster but weaker, reaching its peak on day 5 rather than on day 15. A small fraction of clonotypes showed up in both the CD4 and CD8 compartments, probably as a result of convergent recombination.

There are many counts of this clonotype. Its antigen remains unidentified. The record has no base qualities; no much larger clone is one base away. Recombination linked TRBV7-9 to TRBJ2-3; the D element might be TRBD1 or TRBD2, as each aligns at 5 bases. The sample was CD8+ T cells sorted from PBMCs, taken 10 days after the yellow fever booster vaccination. This receptor was identified in a man aged 18 to 30 who received the YFV17D yellow fever vaccine. In nucleotide form, the sequence is TGTGCCAGCAGCCCCGGGACGGCAGAGCCTTTTTCTAGCACAGATACGCAGTATTTT. Its coded protein is CASSPGTAEPFSSTDTQYF.